The 12 T cell receptor beta chains in this list originate from one sample, sequenced in a study of PD-L1 blockade in urothelial cancer. Assay: immunoSEQ multiplex PCR; the TCRdb copy retains only in-frame clones and omits some. The sample lists about 73,000 clones, 85% to 90% occurring once. Sample: PBMCs, taken around atezolizumab (anti-PD-L1) treatment. These receptors were taken from a man aged 55 to 69 with urothelial cancer.

This rearrangement joins TRBV4-2 to TRBJ2-5; 12 bases fit TRBD2. Trimming took 1 base from V and 5 from J; bases not matched to a gene: 5. The V gene's germline CDR1 is LGHNA and CDR2 YNFKEQ. This CDR3 contains 16 residues. CDR3 protein: CASSQVSSGGAETQYF. The CDR3 bases are TGTGCCAGCAGCCAAGTTTCTAGCGGGGGGGCTGAGACCCAGTACTTC.

The J gene is TRBJ2-1, the V gene TRBV7-3, with TRBD1 identical over 10 bases. The CDR3 runs 15 residues. Trimming cost V 5 bases and J 2 bases; bases outside gene matches: 3. The V gene's germline CDR1 is SGHTA and CDR2 FQGTGA. CDR3 in DNA: TGTGCCAGCAGCCCGGGACAGGGGCCCTACAATGAGCAGTTCTTC. It specifies CASSPGQGPYNEQFF. The full variable domain, in which reference TRBV7-3 and TRBJ2-1 provide the parts outside the CDR3, is GAGVSQTPSNKVTEKGKYVELRCDPISGHTALYWYRQSLGQGPEFLIYFQGTGAADDSGLPNDRFFAVRPEGSVSTLKIQRTERGDSAVYLCASSPGQGPYNEQFFGPGTRLTVL.

The gene calls are TRBV7-6 and TRBJ2-3; 14 bases line up with TRBD2. CDR1 is SGHVS, CDR2 FNYEAQ, per germline. This CDR3 comprises 19 residues. The junction had 8 bases not matched to a gene; V was cut back by 1 base and J by 2 bases. This chain's CDR3 is CASSLGVGLAGEITDTQYF. CDR3 DNA: TGTGCCAGCAGCTTAGGCGTGGGACTAGCGGGGGAGATCACAGATACGCAGTATTTT.

The chain employs TRBV11-2 and TRBJ2-2; D remains unclear. This CDR3 contains 14 residues. Germline CDR1 reads SGHAT; CDR2 reads FQNNGV. V was clipped by 1 base and J by 3 bases, with 6 bases between them. The CDR3 loop reads CASSLVRDTGELFF. CDR3 DNA: TGTGCCAGCAGCTTAGTTCGGGACACCGGGGAGCTGTTTTTT.

The chain combines TRBV10-3 with TRBJ1-1; possible D gene TRBD1, 6 bases. The CDR3 spans 11 residues. V gave up 7 bases and J gave up 4 bases, with 7 bases separating them. The germline V gene has CDR1 ENHRY and CDR2 SYGVKD. The CDR3 sequence: CAIMGATEAFF. Written as DNA, the CDR3 is TGTGCCATCATGGGGGCCACTGAAGCTTTCTTT.

The chain uses TRBV7-2 and TRBJ1-1, with D possibly being TRBD1 (6 bases). Germline values: CDR1 SGHTA, CDR2 FQGNSA. The V gene lost 7 bases and the J gene lost 10 bases, with 19 bases spanning the gap. The length of the CDR3 is 13 residues. The CDR3 region is CASTTGGGRGAFF. DNA of the CDR3: TGTGCCAGCACCACTGGGGGGGGGCGGGGAGCTTTCTTT.

CDR3 loop: CASSPGQGNTDTQYF. The CDR3 bases are TGTGCCAGCTCACCAGGGCAGGGAAACACAGATACGCAGTATTTT. This sequence joins TRBV18 and TRBJ2-3; possible D gene TRBD1, 5 bases. Germline V gene lookup returns CDR1 KGHSH and CDR2 LQKENI. CDR3 size: 15 residues. The germline V and J ends were trimmed by 2 bases and 2 bases, with 11 bases remaining between them.

The V and J genes are TRBV28 and TRBJ2-3, with D possibly matching TRBD2 (5 bases). Trimming removed 3 bases at V and 8 bases at J, with 21 bases between. The CDR3 covers 16 residues. Germline-derived CDR1 and CDR2 are MDHEN and SYDVKM. The CDR3 nucleotides are TGTGCCAGCAGTTTTTCGGCTTTCCTGGACCGGGGTACGCAGTATTTT. This encodes CASSFSAFLDRGTQYF.

The CDR3 loop is CASSAHQGLFF. DNA for the CDR3: TGTGCCAGCAGTGCCCACCAGGGCCTGTTTTTT. The chain has TRBV2 and TRBJ1-4, with D possibly matching TRBD1 (5 bases). The CDR3 is 11 residues long. Deletions cut 4 bases from V and 14 bases from J, with 11 bases between. The germline V gene encodes CDR1 SNHLY and CDR2 FYNNEI.

The chain recombines TRBV7-9 with TRBJ2-2; perhaps TRBD2 as D (6 bases). This CDR3 region has 17 residues. The germline V gene encodes CDR1 SEHNR and CDR2 FQNEAQ (reference sequence). Trimming removed 1 base at V and 3 bases at J, with 15 bases between. The CDR3 DNA follows: TGTGCCAGCAGCTTAGGTCCGGCGGGGCGTCACACCGGGGAGCTGTTTTTT. It is translated as CASSLGPAGRHTGELFF. The full variable domain, completed using reference TRBV7-9 and TRBJ2-2, is DTGVSQNPRHKITKRGQNVTFRCDPISEHNRLYWYRQTLGQGPEFLTYFQNEAQLEKSRLLSDRFSAERPKGSFSTLEIQRTEQGDSAMYLCASSLGPAGRHTGELFFGEGSRLTVL.

The chain recombines TRBV7-3 with TRBJ1-3; D remains ambiguous. Per germline, CDR1 SGHTA and CDR2 FQGTGA. The CDR3 consists of 15 residues. V shed 5 bases and J shed 0 bases, with 11 bases lying between them. The CDR3 spells CASSHYPDSGNTIYF. The CDR3 DNA sequence: TGTGCCAGCAGCCACTATCCGGACTCTGGAAACACCATATATTTT.

The chain joins TRBV5-1 to TRBJ2-3; 16 nucleotides line up with TRBD2. V lost 0 bases and J lost 6; bases outside the gene matches: 7. Germline V gene sequence: CDR1 SGHRS, CDR2 YFSETQ. There are 18 residues in the CDR3. The CDR3 bases are TGCGCCAGCAGCTTGGAAGGGACTAGCGGGGGGGCAGGCGATACGCAGTATTTT. It encodes CASSLEGTSGGAGDTQYF.